This TCR beta chain came from a study of OX40 agonist ivuxolimab in advanced cancers. The wider study: Cancers in dose escalation were hepatocellular, melanoma, renal cell and head and neck. The dose-escalation cohort was over 65% male, with a mean age of 60 years, ranging about 23 to 80.

CDR1 SGHRS and CDR2 YFSETQ come from the germline V gene. The CDR3 extends over 13 amino acids. Trimming left V 4 bases short and J 4 bases short, with 12 bases between. TCRdb's table, derived via immunoSEQ multiplex PCR, lists solely in-frame clones and lacks some. The sample lists roughly 76,000 clones; 84% were seen once. Study-level results: CD4+ and CD8+ T cells in blood underwent clonal expansion by week 6 at 0.1 to 3.0 mg/kg.

A note on this clone: Antigen unknown.

This specimen was CD4+ or CD8+ T cells sorted from blood, taken in a trial of the OX40 agonist ivuxolimab. The chain links TRBV5-1 to TRBJ2-7, with a tentative D call TRBD1 (6 bases). This sequence originates from an adult with an advanced solid tumor such as melanoma, head and neck, liver or kidney cancer. CDR3 sequence: CASSPGHAYEQYF. The CDR3 nucleotides are TGCGCCAGCAGCCCGGGACATGCATACGAGCAGTACTTC.